This T cell receptor beta chain is from a study of CD8+ T cells in alopecia areata. Overall study: Twice daily, treated patients received 5 to 10 mg of oral tofacitinib. Patients in the study were on tofacitinib for 6 to 18 months, then off it for 6 months. Study-wide results and limits: Resident alphabeta T-cell populations of normal skin are likewise subject to sequencing in scalp samples. Greater clonality was observed in lesional scalp samples, especially alopecia totalis/universalis, versus normal scalp.

This clone is classed as medium-sized. Its matching antigen is unknown. Per the germline V gene, CDR1 is SGHDT and CDR2 is YYEEEE. V was trimmed by 1 base and J by 3 bases, leaving 11 bases between them. This CDR3 contains 15 residues. RNA extraction was followed by reverse transcription into cDNA, which acted as the sequencing template. Produced via immunoSEQ multiplex PCR; TCRdb's table is partial and in-frame only. The table shows roughly 7,400 clones, with 60% to 65% occurring only once. Noted treatment: oral pan-JAK inhibitor, 5-10 mg twice daily. Alopecia areata patients provided lesional scalp punch biopsies and peripheral blood.

V is TRBV5-6 and J is TRBJ1-5; D might be TRBD1 (5 bases). This specimen consisted of skin, obtained at week 4, from a patient treated with tofacitinib. This TCR was sampled from a human donor with alopecia areata. The CDR3 DNA reads TGTGCCAGCAGCTTGCGGGGGGGTACCAATCAGCCCCAGCATTTT. This encodes CASSLRGGTNQPQHF.